This T cell receptor beta chain came from a study of blood T cell repertoires in COVID-19 (dated by TCRdb to about 2020). About the study as a whole: Samples covering the acute and convalescent phases of COVID-19 were provided by collaborators in the United States, Italy and Spain. The prospective study material was composed of cDNA or gDNA derived from T cells, B-cell-depleted T cells, or PBMCs. The dataset comprised deeply sampled blood TCRbeta repertoires from subjects exposed to, actively infected with, or recovered from COVID-19. The repertoires were released in a freely available public database meant as a resource for research on the immune response to SARS-CoV-2. Samples were obtained from the ongoing ImmuneRACE study (first 160 participants) and from 1,200 or so subjects provided by 6 global collaborators. Sample metadata almost always included a de-identified subject ID, COVID-19 status, age in years and sex. HLA class I and class II types, where available, came from metadata supplied by the sample provider rather than from assay-based typing.

What the study reported, not specific to this receptor: Clinical and demographic metadata were provided uncurated, with the amount varying by source and participant.

Samples from volunteer blood donors who had recovered from COVID-19 were contributed by a second Seattle source. The collaborating institutions used their own protocols to collect whole blood in K2EDTA tubes. For TCRbeta analysis, collaborators shipped samples as frozen whole blood, isolated PBMCs, or DNA extracted from either of those sample types. As to this clone: Its antigen remains undetermined. Per-base quality was not reported, and no clone a single base away is much larger than it.

The immunoSEQ Assay, a bias-controlled multiplex PCR, was used to amplify TCRbeta CDR3 regions from genomic DNA. The original pipeline was this. Within the assay, amplification of reference gene primers was used to estimate how many nucleated cells each sample contained. To quantify the absolute abundance of each unique TCRbeta CDR3 rearrangement, sequence reads were collapsed and filtered. For each sample, productive Simpson clonality was calculated by taking the square root of Simpson's diversity index across productive rearrangements. In TCRdb, the immuneACCESS table is reduced to in-frame sequences with V and J assigned. These tables do not hold every clone; where another copy was compared, an unresolved V gene accounts for under half, and the others remain unexplained. D and trimming were read from the DNA, whereas the V and J calls and clone size are those reported in that table. The sample table records more than 200,000 clones; around nine tenths of these occur just once. Jointly, the top ten make up 2% to 2.5% of the sample.

Material: peripheral blood. This receptor was obtained from a woman aged 40 to 50 who had recovered from COVID-19.

The CDR3 in this case is CASGRAGGWNEQFF. The DNA is TGTGCCAGCGGGAGAGCGGGAGGTTGGAATGAGCAGTTCTTC. In this chain, TRBV14 is recombined with TRBJ2-1, with TRBD2 matching 9 junction bases. The CDR3 covers 14 residues, taking in both the cysteine and the phenylalanine. The read is trimmed to its CDR3 DNA, 42 bases read in frame from base 1. The germline V and J ends show losses of 8 bases and 7 bases respectively, and no gene match explains 9 bases of the junction. From the germline V gene, CDR1 is SGHDN and CDR2 is FVKESK.